These T cell receptor beta chains were read from a single sample in a study of T cell responses to AZD1222 COVID-19 vaccine. The data were produced by immunoSEQ multiplex PCR, yet TCRdb's version contains in-frame clones alone and is incomplete. The sample has over 85,000 clones; almost 90% are singletons. The starting material was peripheral blood, obtained on day 0 of AZD1222 vaccination. Source of these receptors: an adult in good health. The CDR3 runs from the conserved cysteine through the conserved F or W. Fields, in order: clone size, V gene, J gene, D gene, CDR3 protein, CDR3 DNA. A D gene is named only where the DNA matches it firmly. Size tells how often a clone was seen (once, few, many) or the class of an expanded clone, and some rows leave it out.

abundance: .; v_gene: TRBV29-1; j_gene: TRBJ1-1; d_gene: .; CDR3aa: CSVDRQNTEAFF; CDR3nt: TGCAGCGTTGATAGGCAGAACACTGAAGCTTTCTTT
abundance: .; v_gene: TRBV15; j_gene: TRBJ2-3; d_gene: TRBD1; CDR3aa: CATSGETGGGDTQYF; CDR3nt: TGTGCCACCAGCGGGGAGACAGGGGGCGGAGATACGCAGTATTTT
abundance: .; v_gene: TRBV6-5; j_gene: TRBJ1-4; d_gene: .; CDR3aa: CASSYGRGEKLFF; CDR3nt: TGTGCCAGCAGTTACGGAAGAGGTGAAAAACTGTTTTTT
abundance: .; v_gene: TRBV5-1; j_gene: TRBJ2-3; d_gene: .; CDR3aa: CASSLDIDATSTDTQYF; CDR3nt: TGCGCCAGCAGCTTGGATATTGACGCTACTAGCACAGATACGCAGTATTTT
abundance: .; v_gene: TRBV3-1/TRBV3-2; j_gene: TRBJ2-1; d_gene: TRBD2; CDR3aa: CASSQASSGGADEQFF; CDR3nt: TGTGCCAGCAGCCAAGCGTCAAGCGGGGGGGCCGATGAGCAGTTCTTC
abundance: .; v_gene: TRBV9; j_gene: TRBJ1-6; d_gene: TRBD1; CDR3aa: CASSVVGTANSPLHF; CDR3nt: TGTGCCAGCAGCGTAGTTGGGACAGCTAATTCACCCCTCCACTTT
abundance: .; v_gene: TRBV4-1; j_gene: TRBJ1-1; d_gene: .; CDR3aa: CASSQARSNTEAFF; CDR3nt: TGCGCCAGCAGCCAGGCCCGCTCGAACACTGAAGCTTTCTTT
abundance: once; v_gene: TRBV7-9; j_gene: TRBJ1-1; d_gene: .; CDR3aa: CASSLRQGNTEAFF; CDR3nt: TGTGCCAGCAGCTTAAGGCAGGGGAACACTGAAGCTTTCTTT
abundance: .; v_gene: TRBV9; j_gene: TRBJ2-2; d_gene: .; CDR3aa: CASSPRHSANTGELFF; CDR3nt: TGTGCCAGCAGCCCACGACACTCTGCGAACACCGGGGAGCTGTTTTTT
abundance: .; v_gene: TRBV18; j_gene: TRBJ1-1; d_gene: .; CDR3aa: CASSPETVSAFF; CDR3nt: TGTGCCAGCTCACCGGAAACAGTTTCGGCTTTCTTT
abundance: .; v_gene: TRBV4-3; j_gene: TRBJ2-7; d_gene: .; CDR3aa: CASSMGDEQYF; CDR3nt: TGCGCCAGCAGCATGGGGGACGAGCAGTACTTC
abundance: .; v_gene: TRBV7-9; j_gene: TRBJ1-2; d_gene: TRBD1; CDR3aa: CASSKDRVFGYTF; CDR3nt: TGTGCCAGCAGTAAGGACAGGGTGTTTGGCTACACCTTC
abundance: .; v_gene: TRBV5-6; j_gene: TRBJ1-6; d_gene: TRBD1; CDR3aa: CASSLGTGLSSYNSPLHF; CDR3nt: TGTGCCAGCAGCTTGGGGACAGGACTGAGCTCCTATAATTCACCCCTCCACTTT
abundance: .; v_gene: TRBV27; j_gene: TRBJ2-5; d_gene: .; CDR3aa: CASSLKHRSQETQYF; CDR3nt: TGTGCCAGCAGTCTTAAGCACAGGTCCCAAGAGACCCAGTACTTC
abundance: .; v_gene: TRBV21-1; j_gene: TRBJ2-7; d_gene: .; CDR3aa: CASSTLESESYEQYF; CDR3nt: TGTGCCAGCAGCACCTTAGAGTCTGAATCCTACGAGCAGTACTTC
abundance: .; v_gene: TRBV11-3; j_gene: TRBJ2-3; d_gene: .; CDR3aa: CASSDNRGTDTQYF; CDR3nt: TGTGCCAGCAGCGACAACAGGGGCACAGATACGCAGTATTTT
abundance: .; v_gene: TRBV12-3/TRBV12-4; j_gene: TRBJ2-7; d_gene: .; CDR3aa: CASSRGHYEQYF; CDR3nt: TGTGCCAGCAGCCGGGGACACTACGAGCAGTACTTC
abundance: .; v_gene: TRBV23-1; j_gene: TRBJ2-5; d_gene: .; CDR3aa: CASSQGQPGETQYF; CDR3nt: TGCGCCAGCAGTCAAGGGCAGCCTGGGGAGACCCAGTACTTC
abundance: .; v_gene: TRBV5-1; j_gene: TRBJ2-5; d_gene: .; CDR3aa: CASSFIGSQETQYF; CDR3nt: TGCGCCAGCAGCTTCATCGGATCCCAAGAGACCCAGTACTTC
abundance: .; v_gene: TRBV9; j_gene: TRBJ2-1; d_gene: TRBD2; CDR3aa: CASSTRDYLYNEQFF; CDR3nt: TGTGCCAGCAGCACGCGGGACTACCTCTACAATGAGCAGTTCTTC
abundance: .; v_gene: TRBV30; j_gene: TRBJ2-1; d_gene: TRBD2; CDR3aa: CAWSHGSGGAGAEQFF; CDR3nt: TGTGCCTGGAGTCACGGGAGCGGGGGGGCCGGGGCTGAGCAGTTCTTC
abundance: few; v_gene: TRBV14; j_gene: TRBJ2-7; d_gene: TRBD2; CDR3aa: CASSQTGGQIEQYF; CDR3nt: TGTGCCAGCAGCCAGACGGGGGGGCAGATCGAGCAGTACTTC
abundance: .; v_gene: TRBV4-1; j_gene: TRBJ1-2; d_gene: .; CDR3aa: CASSTSGGRDGDGYTF; CDR3nt: TGCGCCAGCAGTACCTCTGGCGGCCGGGACGGGGATGGCTACACCTTC
abundance: .; v_gene: TRBV2; j_gene: TRBJ1-5; d_gene: .; CDR3aa: CASSTGPTRQPQHF; CDR3nt: TGTGCCAGCAGTACTGGACCTACTAGACAGCCCCAGCATTTT
abundance: .; v_gene: TRBV28; j_gene: TRBJ2-7; d_gene: .; CDR3aa: CASSFLETGAEQYF; CDR3nt: TGTGCCAGCAGTTTCCTAGAGACAGGAGCCGAGCAGTACTTC
abundance: .; v_gene: TRBV3-1/TRBV3-2; j_gene: TRBJ2-7; d_gene: TRBD2; CDR3aa: CASSQESGGAKYEQYF; CDR3nt: TGTGCCAGCAGCCAAGAGAGCGGGGGGGCGAAGTACGAGCAGTACTTC
abundance: .; v_gene: TRBV20-1; j_gene: TRBJ2-1; d_gene: .; CDR3aa: CSAAQNEQFF; CDR3nt: TGCAGTGCTGCCCAGAATGAGCAGTTCTTC
abundance: .; v_gene: TRBV3-1/TRBV3-2; j_gene: TRBJ1-2; d_gene: .; CDR3aa: CASSQGRNYGYTF; CDR3nt: TGTGCCAGCAGCCAAGGCCGTAACTATGGCTACACCTTC
abundance: .; v_gene: TRBV7-2; j_gene: TRBJ1-6; d_gene: .; CDR3aa: CASSPTRGVSPLHF; CDR3nt: TGTGCCAGCAGCCCCACGCGGGGGGTCTCACCCCTCCACTTT
abundance: .; v_gene: TRBV6-5; j_gene: TRBJ1-6; d_gene: TRBD1; CDR3aa: CASSYLRGVDNSPLHF; CDR3nt: TGTGCCAGCAGTTACCTCAGGGGGGTTGATAATTCACCCCTCCACTTT
abundance: .; v_gene: TRBV27; j_gene: TRBJ1-2; d_gene: .; CDR3aa: CASSNRRRRDYGYTF; CDR3nt: TGTGCCAGCTCTAACAGGCGGCGCCGAGACTATGGCTACACCTTC
abundance: .; v_gene: TRBV10-2; j_gene: TRBJ1-1; d_gene: .; CDR3aa: CASSAPLVGARIEAFF; CDR3nt: TGCGCCAGCAGTGCACCACTCGTGGGCGCTAGAATAGAAGCTTTCTTT
abundance: .; v_gene: TRBV27; j_gene: TRBJ2-7; d_gene: .; CDR3aa: CASSLLGDEQYF; CDR3nt: TGTGCCAGCAGTTTGCTCGGGGACGAGCAGTACTTC